This TCR beta chain was sequenced for a study of blood T cell repertoires in COVID-19. Overall study: Samples of COVID-19 (acute and convalescent) were obtained from the United States, Italy and Spain. PBMCs, B-cell-depleted T cells, or T cells provided the cDNA or gDNA that made up the material.

In the original analysis: Amplified reference gene primers provided the basis for estimating nucleated cell counts. Here immunoSEQ multiplex PCR was the method, and the copy in TCRdb shows in-frame clones only, minus some. The D gene and trimming were derived from the DNA, and the V and J assignments and clone size from that table. This table holds 130,000 or so clones, just under 85% found once. The CDR3 loop spans 13 amino acids. The junction had 3 bases not matched to a gene; V was cut back by 5 bases and J by 2 bases. The J gene is TRBJ2-7, the V gene TRBV12-3 or TRBV12-4, with TRBD1 identical over 7 bases. Sequencing input: peripheral blood. This TCR was sampled from a human donor in a cohort sampled during active COVID-19. This CDR3 is CASSRDRPYEQYF. The CDR3 DNA sequence: TGTGCCAGCAGTCGGGACAGACCCTACGAGCAGTACTTC.